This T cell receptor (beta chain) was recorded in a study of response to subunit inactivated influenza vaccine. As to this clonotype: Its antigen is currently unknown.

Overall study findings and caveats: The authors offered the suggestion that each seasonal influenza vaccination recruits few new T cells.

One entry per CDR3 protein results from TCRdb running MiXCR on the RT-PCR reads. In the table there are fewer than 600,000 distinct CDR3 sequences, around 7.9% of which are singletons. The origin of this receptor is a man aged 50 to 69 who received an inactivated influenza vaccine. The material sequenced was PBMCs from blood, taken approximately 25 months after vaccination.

This chain's CDR3 is CASSQARTVDEKLFF. In DNA form, the CDR3 reads TGCGCCAGCAGCCAAGCTAGGACAGTGGATGAAAAACTGTTTTTT. The gene calls are TRBV4-3 and TRBJ1-4, with D maybe TRBD1 (6 bases). The ends were cut back, 1 base at V and 6 bases at J, with 12 bases in the middle. Germline V gene lookup returns CDR1 LGHNA and CDR2 YSLEER. The CDR3 contains 15 residues.